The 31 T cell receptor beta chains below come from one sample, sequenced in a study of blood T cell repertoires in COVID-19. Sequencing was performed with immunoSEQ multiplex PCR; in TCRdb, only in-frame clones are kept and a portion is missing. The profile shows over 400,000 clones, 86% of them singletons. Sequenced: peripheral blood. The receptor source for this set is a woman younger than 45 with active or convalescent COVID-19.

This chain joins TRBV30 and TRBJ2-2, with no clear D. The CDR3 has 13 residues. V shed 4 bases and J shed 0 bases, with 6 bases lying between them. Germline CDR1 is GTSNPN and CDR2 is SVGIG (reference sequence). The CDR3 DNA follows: TGTGCCTGGACGCGAACGAACACCGGGGAGCTGTTTTTT. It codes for CAWTRTNTGELFF.

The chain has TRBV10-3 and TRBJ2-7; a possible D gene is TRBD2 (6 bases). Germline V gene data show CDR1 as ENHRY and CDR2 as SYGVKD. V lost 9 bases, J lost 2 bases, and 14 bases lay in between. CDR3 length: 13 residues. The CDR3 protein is CAIWSGVTYEQYF. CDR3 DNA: TGTGCCATTTGGTCGGGGGTTACCTACGAGCAGTACTTC.

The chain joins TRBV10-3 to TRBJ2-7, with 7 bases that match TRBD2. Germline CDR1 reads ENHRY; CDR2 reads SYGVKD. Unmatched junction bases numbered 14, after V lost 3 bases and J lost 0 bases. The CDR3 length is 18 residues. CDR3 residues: CAISDGTGSGRSSYEQYF. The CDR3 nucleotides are TGTGCCATCAGTGACGGGACCGGATCCGGGAGGAGCTCCTACGAGCAGTACTTC.

DNA of the CDR3: TGTGCCAGCAGTTTAGTAGCAGGAGCCTGGCAGGGCTATGGCTACACCTTC. Protein sequence: CASSLVAGAWQGYGYTF. The chain recombines TRBV28 with TRBJ1-2, with D possibly TRBD1 on 5 matching bases. This CDR3 is 17 amino acids long. Between the trimmed V and J ends, which lost 2 bases and 4 bases, there was a span of 20 bases. The germline V gene encodes CDR1 MDHEN and CDR2 SYDVKM.

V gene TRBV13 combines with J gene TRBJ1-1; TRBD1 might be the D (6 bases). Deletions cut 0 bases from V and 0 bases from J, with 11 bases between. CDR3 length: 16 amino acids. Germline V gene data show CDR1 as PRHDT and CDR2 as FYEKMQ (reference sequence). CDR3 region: CASSLGLGTLNTEAFF. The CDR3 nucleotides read TGTGCCAGCAGCTTAGGTCTGGGGACATTGAACACTGAAGCTTTCTTT.

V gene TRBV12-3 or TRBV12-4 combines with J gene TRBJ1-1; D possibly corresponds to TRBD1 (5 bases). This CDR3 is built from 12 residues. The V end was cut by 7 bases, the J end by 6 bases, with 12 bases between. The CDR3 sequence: CASNRGGAEAFF. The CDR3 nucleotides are TGTGCCAGCAACCGGGGGGGGGCTGAAGCTTTCTTT.

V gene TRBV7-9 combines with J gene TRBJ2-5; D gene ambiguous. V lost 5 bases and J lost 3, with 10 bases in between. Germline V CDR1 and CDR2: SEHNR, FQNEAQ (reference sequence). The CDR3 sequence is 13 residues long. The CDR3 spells CASSRVPEETQYF. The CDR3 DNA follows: TGTGCCAGCAGCCGGGTCCCGGAAGAGACCCAGTACTTC.

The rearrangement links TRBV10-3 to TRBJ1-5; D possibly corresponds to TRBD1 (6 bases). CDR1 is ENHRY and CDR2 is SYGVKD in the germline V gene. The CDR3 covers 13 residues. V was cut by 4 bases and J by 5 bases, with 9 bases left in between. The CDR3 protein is CAISGSGDQPQHF. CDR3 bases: TGTGCCATCAGTGGGTCAGGGGATCAGCCCCAGCATTTT.

DNA for the CDR3: TGTGCCAGCAGAATGGCTCGGGCTAGCGGGGCCTACAATGAGCAGTTCTTC. Its protein product is CASRMARASGAYNEQFF. The V and J genes are TRBV28 and TRBJ2-1, with 9 positions matching TRBD2. Looked up from germline, CDR1 is MDHEN and CDR2 is SYDVKM. The length of the CDR3 is 17 residues. V shed 6 bases and J 2 bases; nucleotides not matched to a gene: 11.

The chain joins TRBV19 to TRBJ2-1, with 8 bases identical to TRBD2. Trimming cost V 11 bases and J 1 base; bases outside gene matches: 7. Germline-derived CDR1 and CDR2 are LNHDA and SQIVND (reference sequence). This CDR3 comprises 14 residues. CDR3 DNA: TGTGCCTCAACCCCGGGGGGGTCCTACAATGAGCAGTTCTTC. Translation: CASTPGGSYNEQFF.

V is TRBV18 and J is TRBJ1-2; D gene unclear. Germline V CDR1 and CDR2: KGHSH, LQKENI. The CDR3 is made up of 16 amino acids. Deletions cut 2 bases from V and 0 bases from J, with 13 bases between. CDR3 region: CASSPNGIFANYGYTF. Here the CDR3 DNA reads TGTGCCAGCTCACCAAACGGGATATTTGCTAACTATGGCTACACCTTC.

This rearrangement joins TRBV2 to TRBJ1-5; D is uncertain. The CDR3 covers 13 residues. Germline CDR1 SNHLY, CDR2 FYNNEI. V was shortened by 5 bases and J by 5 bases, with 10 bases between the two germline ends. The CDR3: CASSTRYDQPQHF. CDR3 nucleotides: TGTGCCAGCAGTACTAGGTATGATCAGCCCCAGCATTTT.

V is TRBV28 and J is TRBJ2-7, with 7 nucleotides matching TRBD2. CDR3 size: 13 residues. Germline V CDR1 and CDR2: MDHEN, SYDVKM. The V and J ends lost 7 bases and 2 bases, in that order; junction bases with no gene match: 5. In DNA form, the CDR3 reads TGTGCCAGCAAGCGGGAACTTCCCTACGAGCAGTACTTC. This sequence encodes CASKRELPYEQYF.

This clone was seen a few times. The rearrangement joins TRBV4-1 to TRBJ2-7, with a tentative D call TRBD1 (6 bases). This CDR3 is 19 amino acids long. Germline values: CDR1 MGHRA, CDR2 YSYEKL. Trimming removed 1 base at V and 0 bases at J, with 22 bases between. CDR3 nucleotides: TGCGCCAGCAGCCAAGTGGGGGCCTACCGGGCCTCCAGCTCCTACGAGCAGTACTTC. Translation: CASSQVGAYRASSSYEQYF.

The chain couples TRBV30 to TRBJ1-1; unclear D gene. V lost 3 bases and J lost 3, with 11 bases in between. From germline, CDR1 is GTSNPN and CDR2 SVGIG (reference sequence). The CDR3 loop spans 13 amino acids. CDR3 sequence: CAWSVNTYTEAFF. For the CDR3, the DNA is TGTGCCTGGAGCGTAAACACATACACTGAAGCTTTCTTT.

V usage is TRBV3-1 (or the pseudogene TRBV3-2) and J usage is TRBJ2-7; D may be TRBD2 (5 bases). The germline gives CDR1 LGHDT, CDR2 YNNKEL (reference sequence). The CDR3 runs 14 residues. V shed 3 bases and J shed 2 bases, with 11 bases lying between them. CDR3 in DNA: TGTGCCAGCAGCCATGACGGGATGACCTACGAGCAGTACTTC. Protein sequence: CASSHDGMTYEQYF.

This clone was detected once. CDR3 sequence reads: CASSQAGVPPYEQYF. CDR3 sequence (DNA): TGTGCCAGCAGCCAAGCGGGAGTCCCCCCCTACGAGCAGTACTTC. The rearrangement links TRBV16 to TRBJ2-7; TRBD2 matches at 7 bases. This CDR3 is built from 15 residues. Germline-derived CDR1 and CDR2 are KGHSY and FQNENV. Germline trimming cut 2 bases from V and 2 bases from J; bases unmatched to any gene: 6.

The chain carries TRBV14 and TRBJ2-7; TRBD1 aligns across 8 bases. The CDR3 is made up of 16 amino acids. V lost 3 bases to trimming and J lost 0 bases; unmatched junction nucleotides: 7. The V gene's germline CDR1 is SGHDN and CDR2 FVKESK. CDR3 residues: CASSHRTGLDSYEQYF. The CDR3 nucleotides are TGTGCCAGCAGCCACCGGACAGGGCTCGACTCCTACGAGCAGTACTTC.

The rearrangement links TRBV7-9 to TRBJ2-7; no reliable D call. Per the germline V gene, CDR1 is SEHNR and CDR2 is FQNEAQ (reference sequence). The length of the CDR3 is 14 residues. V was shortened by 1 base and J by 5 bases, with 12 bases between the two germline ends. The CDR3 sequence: CASSLGGRSNEQYF. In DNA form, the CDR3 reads TGTGCCAGCAGCTTAGGCGGTCGGTCCAACGAGCAGTACTTC.

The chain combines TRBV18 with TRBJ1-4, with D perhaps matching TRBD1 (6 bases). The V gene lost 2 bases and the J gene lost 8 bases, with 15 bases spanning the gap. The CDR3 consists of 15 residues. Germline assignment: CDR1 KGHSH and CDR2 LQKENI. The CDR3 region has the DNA TGTGCCAGCTCACCAACGGGGGGGCTCGAGGAAAAACTGTTTTTT. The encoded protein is CASSPTGGLEEKLFF.

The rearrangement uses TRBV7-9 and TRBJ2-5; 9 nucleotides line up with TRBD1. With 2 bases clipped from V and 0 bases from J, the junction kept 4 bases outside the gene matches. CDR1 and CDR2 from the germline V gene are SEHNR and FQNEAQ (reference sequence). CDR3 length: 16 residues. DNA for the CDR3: TGTGCCAGCAGCTTATTTTGGGACAGGGACCAAGAGACCCAGTACTTC. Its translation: CASSLFWDRDQETQYF.

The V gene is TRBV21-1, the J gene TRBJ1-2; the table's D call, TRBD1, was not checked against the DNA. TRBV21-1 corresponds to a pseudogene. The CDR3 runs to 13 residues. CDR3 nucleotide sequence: TGTGCCAGCAGACGGCAGGATAACTATGGCTACACCTTC. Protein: CASRRQDNYGYTF.

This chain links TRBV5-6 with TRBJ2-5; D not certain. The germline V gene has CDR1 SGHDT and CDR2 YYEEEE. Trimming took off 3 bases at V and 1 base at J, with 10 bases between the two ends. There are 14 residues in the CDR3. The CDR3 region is CASSSGLFQETQYF. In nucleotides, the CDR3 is TGTGCCAGCAGCTCGGGTCTTTTCCAAGAGACCCAGTACTTC.

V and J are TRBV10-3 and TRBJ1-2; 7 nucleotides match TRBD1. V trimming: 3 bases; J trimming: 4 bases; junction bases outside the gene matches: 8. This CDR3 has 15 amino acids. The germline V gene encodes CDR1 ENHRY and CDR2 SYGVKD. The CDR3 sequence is CAISERGQDSYGYTF. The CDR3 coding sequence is TGTGCCATCAGTGAAAGGGGGCAGGATAGCTATGGCTACACCTTC.

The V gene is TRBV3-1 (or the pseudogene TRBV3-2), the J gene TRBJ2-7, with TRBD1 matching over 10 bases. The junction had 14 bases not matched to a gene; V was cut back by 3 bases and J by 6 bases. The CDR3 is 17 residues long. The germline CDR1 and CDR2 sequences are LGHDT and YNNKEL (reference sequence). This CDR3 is CASSQGLPGQGFSEQYF. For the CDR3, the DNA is TGTGCCAGCAGCCAGGGCTTACCGGGACAGGGGTTCAGCGAGCAGTACTTC.

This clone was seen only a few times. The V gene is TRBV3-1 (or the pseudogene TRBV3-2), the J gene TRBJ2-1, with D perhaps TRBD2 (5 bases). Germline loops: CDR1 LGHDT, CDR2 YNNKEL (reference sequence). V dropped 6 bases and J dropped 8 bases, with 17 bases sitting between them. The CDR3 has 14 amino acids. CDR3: CASSQRGGGHEQFF. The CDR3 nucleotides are TGTGCCAGCAGTCAACGCGGAGGAGGCCATGAGCAGTTCTTC.

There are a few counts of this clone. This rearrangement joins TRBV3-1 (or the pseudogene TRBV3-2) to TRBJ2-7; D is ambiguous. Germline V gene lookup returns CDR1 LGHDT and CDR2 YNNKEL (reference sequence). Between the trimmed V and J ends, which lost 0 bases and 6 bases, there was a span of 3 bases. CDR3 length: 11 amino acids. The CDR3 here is CASSQESEQYF. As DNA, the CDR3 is TGTGCCAGCAGCCAAGAGAGCGAGCAGTACTTC.

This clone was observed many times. The CDR3 is CASSIAGGEKLFF. The CDR3 bases are TGTGCCAGTAGTATAGCCGGCGGAGAAAAACTGTTTTTT. This sequence joins TRBV19 and TRBJ1-4, with D unresolved. The germline CDR1 and CDR2 sequences are LNHDA and SQIVND (reference sequence). The length of the CDR3 is 13 residues. Between the trimmed V and J ends, which lost 1 base and 8 bases, there was a span of 8 bases.

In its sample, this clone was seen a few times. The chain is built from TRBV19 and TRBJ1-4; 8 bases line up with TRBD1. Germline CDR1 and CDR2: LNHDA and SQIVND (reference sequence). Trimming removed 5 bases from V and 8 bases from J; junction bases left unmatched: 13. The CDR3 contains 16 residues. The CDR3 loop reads CASSPISGTGGEKLFF. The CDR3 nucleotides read TGTGCCAGTAGTCCCATCTCCGGGACAGGAGGGGAAAAACTGTTTTTT.

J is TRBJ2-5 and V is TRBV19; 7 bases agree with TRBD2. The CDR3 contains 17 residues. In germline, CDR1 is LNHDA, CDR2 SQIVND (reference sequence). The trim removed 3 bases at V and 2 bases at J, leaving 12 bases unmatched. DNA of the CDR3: TGTGCCAGTAGTATCCCTCCGTCGGGGGGTTATCAAGAGACCCAGTACTTC. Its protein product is CASSIPPSGGYQETQYF.

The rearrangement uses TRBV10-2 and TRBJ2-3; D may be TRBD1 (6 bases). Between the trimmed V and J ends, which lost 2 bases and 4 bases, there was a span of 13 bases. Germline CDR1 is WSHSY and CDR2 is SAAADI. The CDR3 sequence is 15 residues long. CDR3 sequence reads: CASSEGRGRADTQYF. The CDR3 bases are TGCGCCAGCAGTGAGGGCAGGGGAAGGGCAGATACGCAGTATTTT.